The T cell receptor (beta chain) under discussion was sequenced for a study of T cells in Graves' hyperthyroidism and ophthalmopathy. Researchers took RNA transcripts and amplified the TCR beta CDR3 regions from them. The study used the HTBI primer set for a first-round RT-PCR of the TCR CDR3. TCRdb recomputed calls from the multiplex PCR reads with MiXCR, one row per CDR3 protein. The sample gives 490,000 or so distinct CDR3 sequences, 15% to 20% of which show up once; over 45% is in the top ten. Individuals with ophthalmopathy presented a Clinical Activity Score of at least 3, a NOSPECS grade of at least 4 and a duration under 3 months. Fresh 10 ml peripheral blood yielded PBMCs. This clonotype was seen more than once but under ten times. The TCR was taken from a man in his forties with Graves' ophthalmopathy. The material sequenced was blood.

The CDR3 DNA follows: TGTGCCATCACTCCGGGGCAGGGGAGCAGAGAAGCTTTCTTT. It is translated as CAITPGQGSREAFF. The chain recombines TRBV10-3 with TRBJ1-1; a weak D match, TRBD1 (6 bases). Trimming shortened V by 7 bases and J by 8 bases, and 20 bases separated the two germline ends. There are 14 residues in the CDR3. Germline V CDR1 and CDR2: ENHRY, SYGVKD.